The table lists the clone carrying this T cell receptor beta chain with a few counts. The data derive from a study of human T cells and chemical hapten exposure. As to time point: pre-sensitization, week 0. Noted treatment: therapeutic diphenylcyclopropenone sensitization with weekly scalp DPC. TCRdb redid the calling of the RACE reads with MiXCR, one entry per CDR3 protein. The repertoire includes roughly 120,000 distinct CDR3 sequences, about 14% of them detected once, and approximately 2.6% sits in the top ten. The receptor was derived from a woman in her late teens or twenties with alopecia areata. Some clones in this sample may be carry-over from other donors' samples. Sequencing was performed on whole blood, taken in connection with sensitization to the hapten diphenylcyclopropenone (DPC).

Written as DNA, the CDR3 is TGTGCCAGCAGTTTTCTCACAGCGAGCAATCAGCCCCAGCATTTT. Translated, it gives CASSFLTASNQPQHF. The genes are TRBV28 and TRBJ1-5, with unresolved D. The CDR3 sequence is 15 residues long. Trimming shortened V by 3 bases and J by 1 base, and 10 bases separated the two germline ends. Germline V gene lookup returns CDR1 MDHEN and CDR2 SYDVKM. The full variable domain, in which reference TRBV28 and TRBJ1-5 provide the parts outside the CDR3, is DVKVTQSSRYLVKRTGEKVFLECVQDMDHENMFWYRQDPGLGLRLIYFSYDVKMKEKGDIPEGYSVSREKKERFSLILESASTNQTSMYLCASSFLTASNQPQHFGDGTRLSIL.